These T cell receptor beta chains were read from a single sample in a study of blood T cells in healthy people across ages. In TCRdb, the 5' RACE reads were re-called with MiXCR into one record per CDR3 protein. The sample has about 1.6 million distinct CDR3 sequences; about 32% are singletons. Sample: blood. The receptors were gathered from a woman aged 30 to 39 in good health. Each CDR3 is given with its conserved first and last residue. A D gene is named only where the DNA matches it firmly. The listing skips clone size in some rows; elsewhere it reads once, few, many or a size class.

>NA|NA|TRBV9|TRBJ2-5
TGTGCCAGCAGCGTAAAGGGTCAAGAGACCCAGTACTTC
CASSVKGQETQYF
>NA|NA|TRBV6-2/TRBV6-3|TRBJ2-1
TGTGCCTCGGGGCCGACTCCTTACAACAATGAGCAGTTCTTC
CASGPTPYNNEQFF
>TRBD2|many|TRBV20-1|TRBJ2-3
TGCAGTGCGGGATTGACTAGCGGCAGCACAGATACGCAGTATTTT
CSAGLTSGSTDTQYF
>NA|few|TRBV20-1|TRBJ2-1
TGCAGTGCTAGAGACCGACCCGGGACCACGAGGGATGAGCAGTTCTTC
CSARDRPGTTRDEQFF
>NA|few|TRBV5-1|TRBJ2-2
TGCGCCAGCAACCGTTACAGCTACACCGGGGAGCTGTTTTTT
CASNRYSYTGELFF
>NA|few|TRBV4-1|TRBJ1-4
TGCGCCAGCAGCCAAGGACCAGGAGAAAAACTGTTTTTT
CASSQGPGEKLFF
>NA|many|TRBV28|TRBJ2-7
TGTGCCAGCAGTTTAGGGACTCAGGGGATCGAGCAGTACTTC
CASSLGTQGIEQYF
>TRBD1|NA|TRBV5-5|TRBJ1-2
TGTGCCAGCAGCCCTTCCAGGACAGGGCCCTATGGCTACACCTTC
CASSPSRTGPYGYTF
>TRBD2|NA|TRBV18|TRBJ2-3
TGTGCCAGCTCACAGACTAGCGGGGGGGCCCGGAGCCTCGCAGATACGCAGTATTTT
CASSQTSGGARSLADTQYF
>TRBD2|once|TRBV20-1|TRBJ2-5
TGCAGTGCTAGACTAGCGGGTAGGGTAGGGGAGCAGTACTTC
CSARLAGRVGEQYF
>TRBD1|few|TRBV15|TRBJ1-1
TGTGCCACCAGCACTCCCGGGGACAGGGGAAAAAGTTCTGAAGCTTTCTTT
CATSTPGDRGKSSEAFF
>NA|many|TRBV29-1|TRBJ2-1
TGCAGCGTTGATCGGGGATACAATGAGCAGTTCTTC
CSVDRGYNEQFF